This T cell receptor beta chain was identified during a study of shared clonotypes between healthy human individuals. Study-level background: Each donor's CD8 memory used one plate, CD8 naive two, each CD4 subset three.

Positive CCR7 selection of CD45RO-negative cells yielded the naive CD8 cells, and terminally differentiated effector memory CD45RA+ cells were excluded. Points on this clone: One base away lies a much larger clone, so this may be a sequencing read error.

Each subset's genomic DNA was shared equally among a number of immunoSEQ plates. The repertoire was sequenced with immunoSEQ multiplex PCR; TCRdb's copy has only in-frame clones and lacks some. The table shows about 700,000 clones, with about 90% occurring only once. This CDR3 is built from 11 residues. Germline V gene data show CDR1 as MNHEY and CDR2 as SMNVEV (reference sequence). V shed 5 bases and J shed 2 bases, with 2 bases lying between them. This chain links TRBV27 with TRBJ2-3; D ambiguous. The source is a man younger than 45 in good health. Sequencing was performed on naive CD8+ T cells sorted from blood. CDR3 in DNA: TGTGCCAGCAGTGTCACAGATACGCAGTATTTT. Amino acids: CASSVTDTQYF.